The 27 T cell receptor beta chains listed next were all sequenced from one sample in a study of Graves' ophthalmopathy and Graves' hyperthyroidism. TCR beta CDR3 amplification used RNA transcripts. RT-PCR in the first round used HTBI primers; a second-round multiplex PCR followed. TCRdb redid the calling of the multiplex PCR reads with MiXCR, one entry per CDR3 protein. The data hold some 150,000 distinct CDR3 sequences, with roughly two fifths observed a single time. Sequenced material: peripheral blood. The receptors derive from a man aged 30 to 39 with Graves' ophthalmopathy.

The chain joins TRBV7-2 to TRBJ1-1; a weak D match, TRBD1 (6 bases). CDR3 length: 13 residues. Germline assignment: CDR1 SGHTA and CDR2 FQGNSA. V was clipped by 5 bases and J by 7 bases, with 14 bases between them. The DNA for the CDR3 is TGTGCCAGCAGCACCGGACAGTCTTATGAAGCTTTCTTT. It yields the protein CASSTGQSYEAFF.

This clonotype was seen many times. The rearrangement uses TRBV6-5 and TRBJ1-6; D possibly corresponds to TRBD1 (5 bases). The V end was cut by 6 bases, the J end by 4 bases, with 16 bases between. CDR1 and CDR2 (germline): MNHEY, SVGAGI. The CDR3 covers 16 residues. The CDR3 spells CASRTPGRNYNSPLHF. The CDR3 DNA follows: TGTGCCAGCAGGACTCCGGGGCGGAATTATAATTCACCCCTCCACTTT.

This clonotype appeared many times. The chain employs TRBV7-2 and TRBJ2-5; 13 bases are shared with TRBD2. Trimming removed 4 bases from V and 4 bases from J; junction bases left unmatched: 3. This CDR3 spans 15 amino acids. Germline-derived CDR1 and CDR2 are SGHTA and FQGNSA. CDR3 in DNA: TGTGCCAGCAGCTCCTGGACTAGCGGGAGAGAGACCCAGTACTTC. As protein: CASSSWTSGRETQYF.

The table lists this clonotype with many counts. The chain recombines TRBV7-2 with TRBJ2-7; 9 nucleotides align to TRBD2. V was pared by 4 bases and J by 3 bases, with 7 bases of the junction left unmatched. From germline, CDR1 is SGHTA and CDR2 FQGNSA. The length of the CDR3 is 15 residues. The DNA for the CDR3 is TGTGCCAGCAGCTCCTTTAGCGGGGGCCTCTACGAGCAGTACTTC. Amino acid sequence: CASSSFSGGLYEQYF.

This clonotype was found many times. The CDR3 loop reads CASSSRTGENYGYTF. CDR3 DNA sequence: TGTGCCAGCAGTTCGAGGACAGGAGAAAACTATGGCTACACCTTC. The rearrangement joins TRBV6-5 to TRBJ1-2, with 7 bases lining up with TRBD1. The CDR3 spans 15 residues. V lost 4 bases, J lost 2 bases, and 7 bases stayed unmatched. Per germline, CDR1 MNHEY and CDR2 SVGAGI.

This clonotype was seen more than once but under ten times. The chain has TRBV12-3 or TRBV12-4 and TRBJ2-5; D unclear. Deletions cut 5 bases from V and 6 bases from J, with 10 bases between. The CDR3 has 12 residues. The CDR3 spells CASSPQKKTQYF. As DNA, the CDR3 is TGTGCCAGCAGTCCCCAAAAGAAGACCCAGTACTTC.

The chain carries TRBV4-2 and TRBJ1-2; no definite D call. Germline lookup yields CDR1 LGHNA and CDR2 YNFKEQ. V dropped 0 bases and J dropped 1 base, with 3 bases sitting between them. The CDR3 sequence is 13 residues long. CDR3 nucleotide sequence: TGTGCCAGCAGCCAAGATTATAACTATGGCTACACCTTC. Its protein is CASSQDYNYGYTF.

The genes are TRBV5-6 and TRBJ2-5; TRBD2 aligns across 12 bases. This CDR3 region has 16 residues. Germline V gene lookup returns CDR1 SGHDT and CDR2 YYEEEE. V lost 4 bases, J lost 5 bases, and 9 bases stayed unmatched. The CDR3 loop is CASSLLTSGSSETQYF. CDR3 DNA sequence: TGTGCCAGCAGCCTTTTGACTAGCGGGAGTTCGGAGACCCAGTACTTC.

This clonotype was observed at least ten times. The genes are TRBV12-3 or TRBV12-4 and TRBJ1-1; possibly TRBD1 for D (5 bases). The CDR3 is made up of 12 amino acids. Between the trimmed V and J ends, which lost 6 bases and 8 bases, there was a span of 13 bases. This chain's CDR3 is CASRTGTGEAFF. The CDR3 coding sequence is TGTGCCAGCAGGACCGGGACCGGAGAAGCTTTCTTT.

The chain couples TRBV28 to TRBJ1-1, with D tentatively TRBD1 (6 bases). Germline-derived CDR1 and CDR2 are MDHEN and SYDVKM. The CDR3 is made up of 12 amino acids. The germline V and J ends were trimmed by 4 bases and 10 bases, with 13 bases remaining between them. CDR3 amino acids: CASSSRGTRAFF. CDR3 nucleotide sequence: TGTGCCAGCAGTTCAAGGGGGACCCGAGCTTTCTTT.

The chain uses TRBV29-1 and TRBJ2-5; TRBD2 aligns across 9 bases. The CDR3 spans 14 residues. Germline trimming cut 4 bases from V and 4 bases from J; bases unmatched to any gene: 7. Germline CDR1 reads SQVTM; CDR2 reads ANQGSEA. The CDR3 is CSVASGVRGETQYF. The CDR3 DNA reads TGCAGCGTTGCTAGCGGGGTGAGGGGAGAGACCCAGTACTTC.

In this sample, this clonotype turned up many times. This sequence joins TRBV28 and TRBJ2-7; 10 bases align to TRBD1. The CDR3 runs to 13 residues. Germline lookup yields CDR1 MDHEN and CDR2 SYDVKM. V gave up 4 bases and J gave up 6 bases; unmatched junction bases: 3. CDR3 in amino acids: CASSSRDRGEQYF. For the CDR3, the DNA is TGTGCCAGCAGTTCCCGGGACAGGGGCGAGCAGTACTTC. Drawing the rest from reference TRBV28 and TRBJ2-7, the complete variable domain is DVKVTQSSRYLVKRTGEKVFLECVQDMDHENMFWYRQDPGLGLRLIYFSYDVKMKEKGDIPEGYSVSREKKERFSLILESASTNQTSMYLCASSSRDRGEQYFGPGTRLTVT.

At least ten counts were recorded for this clonotype. The chain has TRBV6-4 and TRBJ2-2; the D gene is possibly TRBD1 (6 bases). The CDR3 extends over 13 amino acids. Germline CDR1 MRHNA, CDR2 SNTAGT. V was trimmed by 6 bases and J by 6 bases, leaving 11 bases between them. The CDR3 loop is CASRQGNSGELFF. The CDR3 DNA sequence: TGTGCCAGCAGGCAGGGGAATTCCGGGGAGCTGTTTTTT.

This clonotype has a count of ten or more. The chain joins TRBV28 to TRBJ2-6; D gene ambiguous. This CDR3 region has 12 residues. The V end was cut by 6 bases, the J end by 3 bases, with 3 bases between. Germline CDR1 MDHEN, CDR2 SYDVKM. CDR3 DNA sequence: TGTGCCAGCAGAGGTGGGGCCAACGTCCTGACTTTC. It yields the protein CASRGGANVLTF.

This clonotype was recorded at least ten times. The chain recombines TRBV6-5 with TRBJ2-7; D not resolved. The CDR3 is 13 residues long. Trimming removed 7 bases from V and 3 bases from J, with 13 bases in between. Germline CDR1 reads MNHEY; CDR2 reads SVGAGI. CDR3 residues: CASTLGSLYEQYF. The CDR3 DNA follows: TGTGCCAGCACTCTAGGTTCCCTCTACGAGCAGTACTTC.

This clonotype was picked up many times. The chain is built from TRBV28 and TRBJ1-5, with unresolved D. Trimming stripped 1 base from V and 5 bases from J, with 9 bases between. The CDR3 contains 14 residues. From germline, CDR1 is MDHEN and CDR2 SYDVKM. The CDR3 nucleotides are TGTGCCAGCAGTTTATTAAGCCAGCATCAGCCCCAGCATTTT. Protein sequence: CASSLLSQHQPQHF.

There are many counts of this clonotype. The chain employs TRBV24-1 and TRBJ2-5; perhaps TRBD1 as D (6 bases). CDR1 and CDR2 from the germline V gene are KGHDR and SFDVKD. CDR3 length: 14 residues. Between the trimmed V and J ends, which lost 4 bases and 1 base, there was a span of 9 bases. Written as DNA, the CDR3 is TGTGCCACCAGTGAGCCGGACAGCCAAGAGACCCAGTACTTC. It yields the protein CATSEPDSQETQYF.

This clonotype was recorded many times. The V call is TRBV27, the J call TRBJ1-1; D is unclear. The CDR3 loop spans 15 amino acids. Trimming pared 4 bases from V and 1 base from J, leaving 13 bases between. Germline CDR1 is MNHEY and CDR2 is SMNVEV (reference sequence). The CDR3 nucleotides read TGTGCCAGCAGTTCACCCGGACGGCGGAACACTGAAGCTTTCTTT. It is translated as CASSSPGRRNTEAFF.

Ten or more counts support this clonotype. CDR3 coding DNA: TGTGCCAGCAGCTTAACTAGCGGGAGGGTAGGCGGGGAGCTGTTTTTT. This gives the protein CASSLTSGRVGGELFF. V usage is TRBV7-2 and J usage is TRBJ2-2; TRBD2 matches 13 bases. V was clipped by 2 bases and J by 7 bases; unmatched bases: 4. The CDR3 sequence is 16 residues long. Germline V CDR1 and CDR2: SGHTA, FQGNSA.

This clonotype has just a few counts. The chain recombines TRBV28 with TRBJ1-6; TRBD1 agrees at 10 bases. Germline V gene lookup returns CDR1 MDHEN and CDR2 SYDVKM. After removal of 6 bases from V and 6 bases from J, the junction contained 5 bases not matched to a gene. CDR3 length: 15 amino acids. The CDR3, as DNA: TGTGCCAGCAGCTACCGGGACAGGGGTAATTCACCCCTCCACTTT. It yields the protein CASSYRDRGNSPLHF. The variable domain in full, with the rest retrieved from reference TRBV28 and TRBJ1-6, is DVKVTQSSRYLVKRTGEKVFLECVQDMDHENMFWYRQDPGLGLRLIYFSYDVKMKEKGDIPEGYSVSREKKERFSLILESASTNQTSMYLCASSYRDRGNSPLHFGNGTRLTVT.

This clonotype was found many times. V gene TRBV28 combines with J gene TRBJ1-5; no clear D. Germline CDR1 MDHEN, CDR2 SYDVKM. The length of the CDR3 is 13 residues. V lost 8 bases and J 2 bases, leaving 10 bases between the germline ends. DNA of the CDR3: TGTGCCAGCGATACACGTCGCAATCAGCCCCAGCATTTT. It codes for CASDTRRNQPQHF.

J is TRBJ2-7 and V is TRBV6-2 or TRBV6-3; 9 bases are a match to TRBD1. The CDR3 spans 14 residues. The V gene end was trimmed by 4 bases and the J gene end by 6 bases; junction bases not matched to a gene: 7. Germline V gives CDR1 MNHEY, CDR2 SVGEGT. The CDR3 here is CASSSPGQGREQYF. CDR3 DNA: TGTGCCAGCAGTTCGCCGGGACAGGGTCGCGAGCAGTACTTC.

The chain employs TRBV20-1 and TRBJ2-7, with D tentatively TRBD1 (5 bases). There are 12 residues in the CDR3. The germline V and J ends were trimmed by 5 bases and 3 bases, with 11 bases remaining between them. From germline, CDR1 is DFQATT and CDR2 SNEGSKA (reference sequence). The CDR3 spells CSASDRSYEQYF. In DNA form, the CDR3 reads TGCAGTGCTTCCGACAGAAGCTACGAGCAGTACTTC.

This clonotype showed up many times. The rearrangement uses TRBV30 and TRBJ1-2; D not resolved. Germline V lookup: CDR1 GTSNPN, CDR2 SVGIG (reference sequence). The CDR3 runs to 12 residues. Trimming removed 7 bases at V and 1 base at J, with 10 bases between. CDR3 coding DNA: TGTGCCTTCGGGCAGTTTAACTATGGCTACACCTTC. Its translation is CAFGQFNYGYTF.

This clonotype was observed at least ten times. The chain carries TRBV19 and TRBJ2-7; D remains unclear. V gave up 0 bases and J gave up 6 bases, with 12 bases separating them. CDR1 LNHDA and CDR2 SQIVND come from the germline V gene (reference sequence). This CDR3 region has 14 residues. In nucleotides, the CDR3 is TGTGCCAGTAGTATAGACCCAGGATCGGGCGAGCAGTACTTC. Protein sequence: CASSIDPGSGEQYF.

This clonotype has at least ten counts. The rearrangement joins TRBV7-3 to TRBJ2-7, with 8 nucleotides matching TRBD2. The CDR3 runs 16 residues. V shed 1 base, J shed 2 bases, and the junction held 7 bases outside the gene matches. Germline-derived CDR1 and CDR2 are SGHTA and FQGTGA. The CDR3 sequence: CASSLIAGTRPYEQYF. The DNA of the CDR3 is TGTGCCAGCAGCTTAATTGCGGGGACTAGACCCTACGAGCAGTACTTC.

In this sample, this clonotype turned up many times. The rearrangement joins TRBV19 to TRBJ2-2; D is undetermined. The CDR3 runs 14 residues. Trimming cost V 2 bases and J 6 bases, with 10 bases left between them. Germline assignment: CDR1 LNHDA and CDR2 SQIVND (reference sequence). DNA of the CDR3: TGTGCCAGTAGTATATGGGGATTGTCCGGGGAGCTGTTTTTT. Amino acids: CASSIWGLSGELFF.